The rows below give T cell receptor beta chains drawn from one sample of a study of T-cell reconstitution after alpha-beta-depleted transplantation in children. TCRdb recomputed calls from the PCR reads with MiXCR, one row per CDR3 protein. The sample holds approximately 31,000 distinct CDR3 sequences, nearly 6.5% seen once. Sequences were derived from peripheral blood, sampled 60 days after TCRalphabeta/CD19-depleted stem cell transplant. These receptors were collected from a child under two years old who had a stem cell transplant for acute myeloid leukemia, so the T cells may come from the graft donor. Each CDR3 is given with its conserved first and last residue. The order of the fields is V gene, D gene, J gene, clone size, CDR3 DNA, CDR3 protein. The D gene is left open where the match is weak. Clone size is given for some rows only: seen once, a few or many times, or a class if the clone is expanded.

V gene: TRBV5-1
D gene: TRBD1
J gene: TRBJ2-7
clone size: NA
CDR3 DNA: TGCGCCAGCAGCTCACAGGGGGCGGACTACGAGCAGTACTTC
CDR3 protein: CASSSQGADYEQYF

V gene: TRBV27
D gene: NA
J gene: TRBJ2-7
clone size: many
CDR3 DNA: TGTGCCAGCCAACCGACGGGCACTAGGTGGCTGCACTCCTACGAGCAGTACTTC
CDR3 protein: CASQPTGTRWLHSYEQYF

V gene: TRBV7-9
D gene: NA
J gene: TRBJ1-2
clone size: many
CDR3 DNA: TGTGCCAGCAGCAACAGGGTTCGGTATGGCTACACCTTC
CDR3 protein: CASSNRVRYGYTF

V gene: TRBV4-3
D gene: TRBD1
J gene: TRBJ1-1
clone size: few
CDR3 DNA: TGCGCCAGCGGGGACAGGGGGATTGAAGCTTTCTTT
CDR3 protein: CASGDRGIEAFF

V gene: TRBV9
D gene: TRBD1
J gene: TRBJ2-7
clone size: many
CDR3 DNA: TGTGCCAGCAGCGATTACAGGGGCGAGCAGTACTTC
CDR3 protein: CASSDYRGEQYF

V gene: TRBV7-9
D gene: NA
J gene: TRBJ1-1
clone size: many
CDR3 DNA: TGTGCCAGCAGCTCCGCTCAGGGACTCGCGAACACTGAAGCTTTCTTT
CDR3 protein: CASSSAQGLANTEAFF

V gene: TRBV6-5
D gene: TRBD2
J gene: TRBJ2-1
clone size: NA
CDR3 DNA: TGTGCCAGCAGTTTCGTCAGCGGGGCCTACAATGAGCAGTTCTTC
CDR3 protein: CASSFVSGAYNEQFF

V gene: TRBV7-3
D gene: NA
J gene: TRBJ2-2
clone size: few
CDR3 DNA: TGTGCCAGCAGCCTTGCCGGGGAGCTGTTTTTT
CDR3 protein: CASSLAGELFF

V gene: TRBV7-9
D gene: TRBD1
J gene: TRBJ2-1
clone size: many
CDR3 DNA: TGTGCCAGCAGCCTCGGGACAGGGAGTGAGCAGTTCTTC
CDR3 protein: CASSLGTGSEQFF

V gene: TRBV4-3
D gene: TRBD1
J gene: TRBJ2-1
clone size: many
CDR3 DNA: TGCGCCAGCAGCCATCAGACAGGGTACAATGAGCAGTTCTTC
CDR3 protein: CASSHQTGYNEQFF

V gene: TRBV28
D gene: TRBD1
J gene: TRBJ2-5
clone size: few
CDR3 DNA: TGTGCCAGCAGTTTTACAGGGGGTGCGGAGACCCAGTACTTC
CDR3 protein: CASSFTGGAETQYF

V gene: TRBV20-1
D gene: TRBD2
J gene: TRBJ2-5
clone size: many
CDR3 DNA: TGCAGTGCACGTGACCCACTACCGGGACTAGCGAAGACCCAGTACTTC
CDR3 protein: CSARDPLPGLAKTQYF

V gene: TRBV7-2
D gene: TRBD2
J gene: TRBJ2-5
clone size: many
CDR3 DNA: TGTGCCAGCAGCTTAGACGGGTTAGCGGGGTCCACGACCCAGTACTTC
CDR3 protein: CASSLDGLAGSTTQYF

V gene: TRBV5-1
D gene: NA
J gene: TRBJ1-1
clone size: many
CDR3 DNA: TGCGCCAGCAGCTTGTGGGGGAACACTGAAGCTTTCTTT
CDR3 protein: CASSLWGNTEAFF

V gene: TRBV11-2
D gene: NA
J gene: TRBJ2-7
clone size: many
CDR3 DNA: TGTGCCAGCAGCTCCGGGACTGCCTACGAGCAGTACTTC
CDR3 protein: CASSSGTAYEQYF

V gene: TRBV20-1
D gene: NA
J gene: TRBJ2-5
clone size: medium-sized
CDR3 DNA: TGCAGTGCTAGAAAGGGGCCGGAGACCCAGTACTTC
CDR3 protein: CSARKGPETQYF

V gene: TRBV7-8
D gene: NA
J gene: TRBJ2-3
clone size: many
CDR3 DNA: TGTGCCAGCAGCTTATGGAAGCAAGCCAGGGATACGCAGTATTTT
CDR3 protein: CASSLWKQARDTQYF

V gene: TRBV6-5
D gene: TRBD1
J gene: TRBJ2-5
clone size: many
CDR3 DNA: TGTGCCAGCAGTTATGGGTTACAGGGGGAAGAGACCCAGTACTTC
CDR3 protein: CASSYGLQGEETQYF

V gene: TRBV30
D gene: NA
J gene: TRBJ2-7
clone size: many
CDR3 DNA: TGTGCCTGGGGTCCCTCAAGATACGAGCAGTACTTC
CDR3 protein: CAWGPSRYEQYF

V gene: TRBV30
D gene: NA
J gene: TRBJ2-7
clone size: many
CDR3 DNA: TGTGCCTGGACCGGGGAGACCTACGAGCAGTACTTC
CDR3 protein: CAWTGETYEQYF

V gene: TRBV5-1
D gene: NA
J gene: TRBJ2-5
clone size: many
CDR3 DNA: TGCGCCAGCAGCTTGGCTGGGGCTCGCCTCCAAGAGACCCAGTACTTC
CDR3 protein: CASSLAGARLQETQYF

V gene: TRBV24-1
D gene: NA
J gene: TRBJ1-2
clone size: NA
CDR3 DNA: TGTGCCACCAGTGATAGGGAGAACTATGGCTACACCTTC
CDR3 protein: CATSDRENYGYTF

V gene: TRBV5-8
D gene: TRBD1
J gene: TRBJ2-7
clone size: few
CDR3 DNA: TGTGCCAGCAGCTTGGGGACAGGGAACGACTACGAGCAGTACTTC
CDR3 protein: CASSLGTGNDYEQYF

V gene: TRBV7-3
D gene: NA
J gene: TRBJ2-3
clone size: many
CDR3 DNA: TGTGCCAGCAGCTTAGTTGGGCAGGGGCCGACGGGAGATACGCAGTATTTT
CDR3 protein: CASSLVGQGPTGDTQYF

V gene: TRBV28
D gene: TRBD1
J gene: TRBJ2-3
clone size: many
CDR3 DNA: TGTGCCAGCACCCAAAAGGACAGGAGCTCCTCAGATACGCAGTATTTT
CDR3 protein: CASTQKDRSSSDTQYF

V gene: TRBV29-1
D gene: TRBD1
J gene: TRBJ1-4
clone size: many
CDR3 DNA: TGCAGCGTTGTAGTAGGGTACAGGGGAAGAGAAAAACTGTTTTTT
CDR3 protein: CSVVVGYRGREKLFF

V gene: TRBV2
D gene: TRBD2
J gene: TRBJ2-3
clone size: many
CDR3 DNA: TGTGCCAGCAGTGAGGGACTAGTCACAGATACGCAGTATTTT
CDR3 protein: CASSEGLVTDTQYF

V gene: TRBV29-1
D gene: NA
J gene: TRBJ2-1
clone size: many
CDR3 DNA: TGCAGCGTTGAGGGGCCCTACAATGAGCAGTTCTTC
CDR3 protein: CSVEGPYNEQFF

V gene: TRBV7-2
D gene: NA
J gene: TRBJ2-5
clone size: many
CDR3 DNA: TGTGCCAGCAGCTTCGGGACCGTCGGAGCCCAGTACTTC
CDR3 protein: CASSFGTVGAQYF

V gene: TRBV7-2
D gene: TRBD1
J gene: TRBJ1-2
clone size: few
CDR3 DNA: TGTGCCTCGGACAGGCGGAACTATGGCTACACCTTC
CDR3 protein: CASDRRNYGYTF

V gene: TRBV7-2
D gene: TRBD1
J gene: TRBJ2-7
clone size: many
CDR3 DNA: TGTGCCAGCAGCTTAGCAGGGGGCCCTAAGTACGAGCAGTACTTC
CDR3 protein: CASSLAGGPKYEQYF

V gene: TRBV29-1
D gene: NA
J gene: TRBJ2-7
clone size: many
CDR3 DNA: TGCAGCGTTGTGACGGACTACGAGCAGTACTTC
CDR3 protein: CSVVTDYEQYF

V gene: TRBV6-5
D gene: NA
J gene: TRBJ2-7
clone size: many
CDR3 DNA: TGTGCCAGCAGTTATGCGGACCCGGCCTACGAGCAGTACTTC
CDR3 protein: CASSYADPAYEQYF

V gene: TRBV28
D gene: NA
J gene: TRBJ2-5
clone size: many
CDR3 DNA: TGTGCCAGCAGTTTACACGGGGGGCGGGAGACCCAGTACTTC
CDR3 protein: CASSLHGGRETQYF

V gene: TRBV5-1
D gene: NA
J gene: TRBJ2-1
clone size: many
CDR3 DNA: TGCGCCAGCAGCCCAATTGTGCGGGATGAGCAGTTCTTC
CDR3 protein: CASSPIVRDEQFF

V gene: TRBV4-3
D gene: NA
J gene: TRBJ1-2
clone size: many
CDR3 DNA: TGCGCCAGCAGCCAAGATCGGCAGGGGCGGAACTATGGCTACACCTTC
CDR3 protein: CASSQDRQGRNYGYTF

V gene: TRBV12-3/TRBV12-4
D gene: TRBD2
J gene: TRBJ2-1
clone size: NA
CDR3 DNA: TGTGCCAGCAGACATCGGGGGGGCCTGGACAATGAGCAGTTCTTC
CDR3 protein: CASRHRGGLDNEQFF

V gene: TRBV12-5
D gene: NA
J gene: TRBJ2-5
clone size: NA
CDR3 DNA: TGTGCTAGCGCGCGGGCCTCCCAAGAGACCCAGTACTTC
CDR3 protein: CASARASQETQYF

V gene: TRBV18
D gene: TRBD1
J gene: TRBJ2-1
clone size: many
CDR3 DNA: TGTGCCAGCTCCCGTCCCGGGACAGGGATTCATGAGCAGTTCTTC
CDR3 protein: CASSRPGTGIHEQFF

V gene: TRBV5-1
D gene: NA
J gene: TRBJ2-5
clone size: many
CDR3 DNA: TGCGCCAGCAGCTTGAGCCGAGCTCAAGAGACCCAGTACTTC
CDR3 protein: CASSLSRAQETQYF

V gene: TRBV30
D gene: NA
J gene: TRBJ2-5
clone size: NA
CDR3 DNA: TGTGCCTGGAGCCTCCACGGGGCTGGGGAGACCCAGTACTTC
CDR3 protein: CAWSLHGAGETQYF

V gene: TRBV5-1
D gene: NA
J gene: TRBJ2-5
clone size: many
CDR3 DNA: TGCGCCAGCAGCACCAGGGAGAGCGAGACCCAGTACTTC
CDR3 protein: CASSTRESETQYF